A single sample is the source of the 10 T cell receptor beta chains below, sequenced in a study of read filtering for tumor transcriptome and immune sequencing. Molecular barcoded adaptors covering alpha/delta and beta/gamma chains were used on roughly 400 ng RNA. One entry per CDR3 protein results from TCRdb running MiXCR on the reads. The sample lists approximately 40,000 distinct CDR3 sequences; approximately 15% were seen once. The sample was a population of CD138-negative cells sorted from bone marrow. The receptors shown here come from a donor at least 40 years old with multiple myeloma.

The chain employs TRBV9 and TRBJ2-1, with D perhaps TRBD1 (5 bases). Per germline, CDR1 SGDLS and CDR2 YYNGEE. Trimming removed 3 bases from V and 5 bases from J, with 15 bases in between. This CDR3 region has 15 residues. The CDR3 loop is CASSGRQGNHNEQFF. The CDR3 nucleotides are TGTGCCAGCAGCGGACGGCAGGGTAATCACAATGAGCAGTTCTTC.

This clonotype was observed many times. V gene TRBV9 combines with J gene TRBJ2-5; the D gene is possibly TRBD1 (6 bases). The CDR3 loop spans 15 amino acids. Germline values: CDR1 SGDLS, CDR2 YYNGEE. Deletions cut 4 bases from V and 4 bases from J, with 17 bases between. The CDR3 DNA follows: TGTGCCAGCAGCACGGGACATCCGAGGGGAGAGACCCAGTACTTC. This translates into CASSTGHPRGETQYF. Full variable domain (remainder filled in from reference TRBV9 and TRBJ2-5): DSGVTQTPKHLITATGQRVTLRCSPRSGDLSVYWYQQSLDQGLQFLIQYYNGEERAKGNILERFSAQQFPDLHSELNLSSLELGDSALYFCASSTGHPRGETQYFGPGTRLLVL.

In this sample, this clonotype turned up many times. The rearrangement joins TRBV20-1 to TRBJ2-1, with 11 nucleotides matching TRBD1. This CDR3 has 19 amino acids. CDR1 and CDR2 (germline): DFQATT, SNEGSKA (reference sequence). With V trimmed by 3 bases and J by 0 bases, 13 bases remained unmatched. This CDR3 reads CSASARTGGIGSSYNEQFF. DNA for the CDR3: TGCAGTGCTAGCGCGCGGACAGGGGGCATCGGGAGCTCCTACAATGAGCAGTTCTTC.

Concerning this clonotype itself: A far larger clone is a single base away, which makes a read error likely. This chain uses TRBV19 with TRBJ2-5; the match to TRBD2 covers 11 bases. The junction had 17 bases not matched to a gene; V was cut back by 3 bases and J by 11 bases. Per the germline V gene, CDR1 is LNHDA and CDR2 is SQIVND (reference sequence). There are 17 residues in the CDR3. For the CDR3, the DNA is TGTGCCAGTAGTATCACTAGCGGGGGCCGCTCCTACAATGAGCAGTACTTC. Amino acids: CASSITSGGRSYNEQYF.

This clonotype was seen ten or more times. J is TRBJ1-4 and V is TRBV7-9, with D uncertain. CDR1 SEHNR and CDR2 FQNEAQ come from the germline V gene (reference sequence). Between the trimmed V and J ends, which lost 2 bases and 6 bases, there was a span of 10 bases. The CDR3 totals 14 residues. The CDR3 protein is CASSLRREDEKLFF. Here the CDR3 DNA reads TGTGCCAGCAGCTTAAGGCGGGAGGATGAAAAACTGTTTTTT.

This clonotype was seen many times. The CDR3 protein is CASSTRTSGSGTDTQYF. In nucleotides, the CDR3 is TGTGCCAGCAGCACTCGGACTAGCGGGAGCGGAACAGATACGCAGTATTTT. This chain uses TRBV7-9 with TRBJ2-3; TRBD2 matches 13 bases. Germline V gene data show CDR1 as SEHNR and CDR2 as FQNEAQ (reference sequence). CDR3 length equals 17 residues. J lost 3 bases, V lost 5 bases, and 8 bases had no gene match.

The chain joins TRBV7-2 to TRBJ2-1; no reliable D call. Looked up from germline, CDR1 is SGHTA and CDR2 is FQGNSA. CDR3 length: 12 amino acids. The ends were cut back, 5 bases at V and 3 bases at J, with 5 bases in the middle. The CDR3 DNA follows: TGTGCCAGCAGCGTTAACTACAATGAGCAGTTCTTC. Protein sequence: CASSVNYNEQFF.

Of note for this clonotype: This could be a read error, since a much larger clone is one nucleotide away. J is TRBJ2-7 and V is TRBV5-1; D may correspond to TRBD1 or TRBD2 (5 bases each). The ends were cut back, 5 bases at V and 2 bases at J, with 14 bases in the middle. From germline, CDR1 is SGHRS and CDR2 YFSETQ. The CDR3 contains 14 residues. The CDR3 coding sequence is TGCGCCAGCAGTGCCGGGACGGTGACCTACGAGCAGTACTTC. Translation: CASSAGTVTYEQYF. Combining the CDR3 with reference TRBV5-1 and TRBJ2-7 gives the whole variable domain KAGVTQTPRYLIKTRGQQVTLSCSPISGHRSVSWYQQTPGQGLQFLFEYFSETQRNKGNFPGRFSGRQFSNSRSEMNVSTLELGDSALYLCASSAGTVTYEQYFGPGTRLTVT.

This clonotype was seen many times. This chain connects TRBV20-1 to TRBJ2-7; a possible D gene is TRBD1 (6 bases). With 5 bases removed from V and 3 bases from J, the gap between germline ends came to 14 bases. CDR1 is DFQATT, CDR2 SNEGSKA, per germline (reference sequence). The CDR3 has 13 amino acids. The CDR3 coding sequence is TGCAGTGCTTTCCGGGACACCAACTACGAGCAGTACTTC. Translation gives CSAFRDTNYEQYF.

With regard to this clonotype: Because the CDR3 is missing its conserved closing phenylalanine or tryptophan, this is likely a read error. This rearrangement joins TRBV30 to TRBJ2-1, with D possibly being TRBD2 (6 bases). CDR1 GTSNPN and CDR2 SVGIG come from the germline V gene (reference sequence). V was clipped by 2 bases and J by 13 bases, with 21 bases between them. There are 14 residues in the CDR3. CDR3 coding DNA: TGTGCCTGGAGTTGGTCGGTTAGCGGTTTAGGACAGTTCCTC. Encoded protein: CAWSWSVSGLGQFL.